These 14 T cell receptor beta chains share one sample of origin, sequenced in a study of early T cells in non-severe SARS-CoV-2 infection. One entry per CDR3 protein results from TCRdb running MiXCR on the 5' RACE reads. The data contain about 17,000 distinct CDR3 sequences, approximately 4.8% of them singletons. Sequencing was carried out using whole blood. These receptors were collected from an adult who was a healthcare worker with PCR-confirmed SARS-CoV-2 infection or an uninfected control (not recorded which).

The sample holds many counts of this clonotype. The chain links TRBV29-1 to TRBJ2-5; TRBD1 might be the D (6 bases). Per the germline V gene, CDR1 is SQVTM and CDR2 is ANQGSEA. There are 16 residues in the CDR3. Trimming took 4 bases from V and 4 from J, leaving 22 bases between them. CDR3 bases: TGCAGCGTTGTTGAGGGGGACACCAGGGCTCCAGAGACCCAGTACTTC. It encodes CSVVEGDTRAPETQYF. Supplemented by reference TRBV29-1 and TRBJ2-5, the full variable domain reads SAVISQKPSRDICQRGTSLTIQCQVDSQVTMMFWYRQQPGQSLTLIATANQGSEATYESGFVIDKFPISRPNLTFSTLTVSNMSPEDSSIYLCSVVEGDTRAPETQYFGPGTRLLVL.

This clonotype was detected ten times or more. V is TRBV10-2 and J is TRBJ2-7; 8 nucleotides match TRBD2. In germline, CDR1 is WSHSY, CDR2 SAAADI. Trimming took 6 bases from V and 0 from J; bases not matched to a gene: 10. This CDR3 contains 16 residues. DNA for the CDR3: TGCGCCAGCAGGGGGGATGGCGGGAGGTACTCCTACGAGCAGTACTTC. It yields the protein CASRGDGGRYSYEQYF.

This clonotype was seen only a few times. This CDR3 reads CSASQTSGRVGEQFF. The CDR3 region has the DNA TGCAGTGCTAGCCAGACTAGCGGGAGGGTGGGTGAGCAGTTCTTC. The chain uses TRBV20-1 and TRBJ2-1; 14 bases are a match to TRBD2. This CDR3 is built from 15 residues. The germline V gene encodes CDR1 DFQATT and CDR2 SNEGSKA (reference sequence). V trimming: 3 bases; J trimming: 9 bases; junction bases outside the gene matches: 7.

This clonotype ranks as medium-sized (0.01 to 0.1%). CDR3 nucleotide sequence: TGTGCCAGCAGCTTAGTAGGAACTAGCGGGGCCGCCGAGCAGTACTTC. Protein sequence: CASSLVGTSGAAEQYF. The gene calls are TRBV7-8 and TRBJ2-7; 10 positions agree with TRBD2. Trimming at V came to 1 base and at J to 6 bases, leaving 9 bases not matched to a gene. There are 16 residues in the CDR3. Per the germline V gene, CDR1 is SGHVS and CDR2 is FQNEAQ.

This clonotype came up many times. CDR3 nucleotide sequence: TGTGCCAGCTCACCACCGTCTCCCACAGATACGCAGTATTTT. It is translated as CASSPPSPTDTQYF. This rearrangement joins TRBV18 to TRBJ2-3; D unclear. The CDR3 extends over 14 amino acids. The germline V gene encodes CDR1 KGHSH and CDR2 LQKENI. Trimming stripped 0 bases from V and 2 bases from J, with 6 bases between.

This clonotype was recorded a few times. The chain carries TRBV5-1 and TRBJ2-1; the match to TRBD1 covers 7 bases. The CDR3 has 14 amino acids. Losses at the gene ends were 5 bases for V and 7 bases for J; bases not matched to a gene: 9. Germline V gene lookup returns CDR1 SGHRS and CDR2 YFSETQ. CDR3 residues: CASSPGQSVNEQFF. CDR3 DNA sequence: TGCGCCAGCAGTCCGGGACAGTCTGTGAATGAGCAGTTCTTC.

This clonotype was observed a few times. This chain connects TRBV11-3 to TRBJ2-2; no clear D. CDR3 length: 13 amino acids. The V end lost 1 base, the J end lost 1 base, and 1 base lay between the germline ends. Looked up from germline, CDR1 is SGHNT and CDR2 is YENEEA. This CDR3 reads CASSLVNTGELFF. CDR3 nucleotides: TGTGCCAGCAGCTTAGTGAACACCGGGGAGCTGTTTTTT.

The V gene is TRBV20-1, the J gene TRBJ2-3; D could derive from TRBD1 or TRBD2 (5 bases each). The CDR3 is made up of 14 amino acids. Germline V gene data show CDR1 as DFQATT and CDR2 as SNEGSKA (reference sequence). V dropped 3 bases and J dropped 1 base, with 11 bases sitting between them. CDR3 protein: CSARGRIGTDTQYF. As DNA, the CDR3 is TGCAGTGCTAGGGGACGGATTGGCACAGATACGCAGTATTTT.

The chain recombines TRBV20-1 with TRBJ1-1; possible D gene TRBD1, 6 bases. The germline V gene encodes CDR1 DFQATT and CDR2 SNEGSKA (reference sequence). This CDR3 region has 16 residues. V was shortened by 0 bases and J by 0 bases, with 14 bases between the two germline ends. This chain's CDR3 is CSARDLQGIMNTEAFF. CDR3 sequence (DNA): TGCAGTGCTAGAGATCTCCAGGGGATAATGAACACTGAAGCTTTCTTT.

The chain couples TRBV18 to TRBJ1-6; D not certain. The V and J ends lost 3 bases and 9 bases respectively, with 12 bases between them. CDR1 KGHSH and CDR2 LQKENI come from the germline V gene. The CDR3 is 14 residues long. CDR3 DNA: TGTGCCAGCTCACCCGAGGAATGGGTTTCACCCCTCCACTTT. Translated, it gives CASSPEEWVSPLHF.

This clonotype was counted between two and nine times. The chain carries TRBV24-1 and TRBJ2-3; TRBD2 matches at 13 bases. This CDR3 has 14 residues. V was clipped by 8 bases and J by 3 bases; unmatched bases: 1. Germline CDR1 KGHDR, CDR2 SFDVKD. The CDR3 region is CATKTSGRTDTQYF. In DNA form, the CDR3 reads TGTGCCACCAAGACTAGCGGGAGGACAGATACGCAGTATTTT.

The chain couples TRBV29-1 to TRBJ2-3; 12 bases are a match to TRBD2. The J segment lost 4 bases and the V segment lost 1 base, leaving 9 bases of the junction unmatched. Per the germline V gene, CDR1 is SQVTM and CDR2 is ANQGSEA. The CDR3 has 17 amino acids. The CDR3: CSVEGPPRLAGADTQYF. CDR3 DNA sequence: TGCAGCGTTGAAGGCCCCCCCCGACTAGCGGGAGCAGATACGCAGTATTTT.

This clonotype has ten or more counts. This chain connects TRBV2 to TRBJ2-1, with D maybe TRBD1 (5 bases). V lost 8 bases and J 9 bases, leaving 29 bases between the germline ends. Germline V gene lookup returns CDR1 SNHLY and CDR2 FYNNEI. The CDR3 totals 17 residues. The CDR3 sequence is CASSPLRVGSYFGEQFF. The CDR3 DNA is TGTGCCAGCTCCCCCCTCAGGGTAGGGTCTTATTTCGGTGAGCAGTTCTTC.

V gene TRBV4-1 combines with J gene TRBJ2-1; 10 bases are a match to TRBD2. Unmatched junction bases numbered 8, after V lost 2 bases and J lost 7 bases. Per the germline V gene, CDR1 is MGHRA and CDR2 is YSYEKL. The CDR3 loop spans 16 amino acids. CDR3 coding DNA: TGCGCCAGCAGCCAACAGCGGGAGGGCCCTCGTAATGAGCAGTTCTTC. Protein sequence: CASSQQREGPRNEQFF.